These T cell receptor beta chains were read from a single sample in a study of response to subunit inactivated influenza vaccine. TCRdb analysed the RT-PCR reads with MiXCR anew, one entry per CDR3 protein. Altogether 250,000 to 350,000 distinct CDR3 sequences are present, 22% being singletons, with the ten largest covering 10%. The source material was PBMCs from blood, sampled 21 months after vaccination. Receptor source: a man in his fifties or sixties who received an inactivated influenza vaccine. Each CDR3 is given with its conserved first and last residue. A D gene is named only where the DNA matches it firmly. Clone sizes are given selectively: once, few, many, or a class where the clone is expanded.

j_gene: TRBJ1-1; d_gene: .; abundance: few; v_gene: TRBV20-1; CDR3aa: CRSPEAFF; CDR3nt: TGCAGAAGCCCTGAAGCTTTCTTT
j_gene: TRBJ2-3; d_gene: .; abundance: .; v_gene: TRBV7-2; CDR3aa: CASSLDYTDTQYF; CDR3nt: TGTGCCAGCAGCTTAGACTACACAGATACGCAGTATTTT
j_gene: TRBJ2-7; d_gene: .; abundance: .; v_gene: TRBV28; CDR3aa: CASTRRPGLYEQYF; CDR3nt: TGTGCCAGCACCCGCCGCCCGGGCCTCTATGAGCAGTACTTC
j_gene: TRBJ2-5; d_gene: .; abundance: many; v_gene: TRBV5-1; CDR3aa: CASSLGTVYQETQYF; CDR3nt: TGCGCCAGCAGCTTGGGGACAGTGTACCAAGAGACCCAGTACTTC
j_gene: TRBJ1-5; d_gene: .; abundance: many; v_gene: TRBV28; CDR3aa: CASSLPTGQPYSNQPQHF; CDR3nt: TGTGCCAGCAGTTTACCGACAGGCCAACCGTATAGCAATCAGCCCCAGCATTTT
j_gene: TRBJ1-1; d_gene: TRBD1; abundance: few; v_gene: TRBV7-9; CDR3aa: CASSLGTGAPNTEAFF; CDR3nt: TGTGCCAGCAGCTTAGGGACAGGGGCGCCGAACACTGAAGCTTTCTTT
j_gene: TRBJ1-1; d_gene: .; abundance: few; v_gene: TRBV20-1; CDR3aa: CSAVRYPNTEAFF; CDR3nt: TGCAGTGCAGTGCGGTACCCTAACACTGAAGCTTTCTTT
j_gene: TRBJ2-1; d_gene: TRBD2; abundance: .; v_gene: TRBV12-3/TRBV12-4; CDR3aa: CASSPPGLAGYNEQFF; CDR3nt: TGTGCCAGCAGTCCCCCGGGACTAGCGGGGTACAATGAGCAGTTCTTC
j_gene: TRBJ2-3; d_gene: .; abundance: .; v_gene: TRBV12-3/TRBV12-4; CDR3aa: CASRLTGTDTQYF; CDR3nt: TGTGCCAGCAGGCTCACAGGTACAGATACGCAGTATTTT
j_gene: TRBJ1-6; d_gene: TRBD1; abundance: many; v_gene: TRBV6-5; CDR3aa: CASSWGQGTYNSPLHF; CDR3nt: TGTGCCAGCAGTTGGGGACAGGGTACCTATAATTCACCCCTCCACTTT
j_gene: TRBJ2-3; d_gene: .; abundance: .; v_gene: TRBV20-1; CDR3aa: CSAGPARGPTDTQYF; CDR3nt: TGCAGTGCGGGCCCTGCACGAGGGCCCACAGATACGCAGTATTTT
j_gene: TRBJ2-7; d_gene: TRBD2; abundance: .; v_gene: TRBV12-3/TRBV12-4; CDR3aa: CASRTGTSGSYEQYF; CDR3nt: TGTGCCAGCAGAACCGGGACTAGCGGGAGTTACGAGCAGTACTTC
j_gene: TRBJ2-7; d_gene: TRBD2; abundance: .; v_gene: TRBV27; CDR3aa: CASSFNLAGASYEQYF; CDR3nt: TGTGCCAGCAGTTTTAATCTAGCGGGGGCCTCCTACGAGCAGTACTTC
j_gene: TRBJ2-2; d_gene: .; abundance: few; v_gene: TRBV6-5; CDR3aa: CASSYEGVTTGELFF; CDR3nt: TGTGCCAGCAGTTACGAGGGGGTGACCACCGGGGAGCTGTTTTTT
j_gene: TRBJ1-2; d_gene: .; abundance: .; v_gene: TRBV3-1; CDR3aa: CASSQESRNYGYTF; CDR3nt: TGTGCCAGCAGCCAAGAGTCACGCAACTATGGCTACACCTTC
j_gene: TRBJ1-2; d_gene: .; abundance: few; v_gene: TRBV12-3/TRBV12-4; CDR3aa: CASSPRTGMYYGYTF; CDR3nt: TGTGCCAGCAGCCCCCGTACGGGAATGTACTATGGCTACACCTTC
j_gene: TRBJ1-1; d_gene: .; abundance: .; v_gene: TRBV30; CDR3aa: CAWTVGETGRTEAFF; CDR3nt: TGTGCCTGGACCGTGGGTGAGACAGGTCGCACTGAAGCTTTCTTT
j_gene: TRBJ2-1; d_gene: .; abundance: .; v_gene: TRBV10-2; CDR3aa: CASSNLNYNEQFF; CDR3nt: TGCGCCAGCAGTAATCTCAACTACAATGAGCAGTTCTTC
j_gene: TRBJ1-1; d_gene: TRBD1; abundance: many; v_gene: TRBV7-9; CDR3aa: CASSLGQMNTEAFF; CDR3nt: TGTGCCAGCAGTTTGGGACAGATGAACACTGAAGCTTTCTTT
j_gene: TRBJ2-3; d_gene: TRBD2; abundance: .; v_gene: TRBV2; CDR3aa: CASRGLAGVNTQYF; CDR3nt: TGTGCCAGCAGAGGACTAGCGGGAGTGAATACGCAGTATTTT
j_gene: TRBJ1-6; d_gene: TRBD1; abundance: .; v_gene: TRBV28; CDR3aa: CASSSHRGSPLHF; CDR3nt: TGTGCCAGCAGTTCTCACAGGGGTTCACCCCTCCACTTT
j_gene: TRBJ2-5; d_gene: .; abundance: few; v_gene: TRBV11-2; CDR3aa: CASSLPAPQETQYF; CDR3nt: TGTGCCAGCAGCTTACCAGCGCCGCAAGAGACCCAGTACTTC
j_gene: TRBJ2-7; d_gene: .; abundance: .; v_gene: TRBV10-3; CDR3aa: CAISDRVDYEQYF; CDR3nt: TGTGCCATCAGTGACAGGGTAGACTACGAGCAGTACTTC